These 20 T cell receptor beta chains originate from one sample sequenced in a study of T cell responses to AZD1222 COVID-19 vaccine. Generated by immunoSEQ multiplex PCR, the TCRdb table keeps only in-frame clones and is missing some. Among 45,000 to 55,000 clones, around 84% were seen once, and the ten largest hold 9.5% to 13%. Sequencing used peripheral blood, obtained on day 0 of AZD1222 vaccination. The receptors originated from an adult in good health.

This clone was recorded a few times. This sequence joins TRBV5-1 and TRBJ1-6, with a weak D call TRBD1 (6 bases). This CDR3 region has 17 residues. Germline V CDR1 and CDR2: SGHRS, YFSETQ. Between the trimmed V and J ends, which lost 3 bases and 0 bases, there was a span of 13 bases. CDR3 sequence: CASSSTGSSSYNSPLHF. DNA of the CDR3: TGCGCCAGCAGCTCGACAGGCTCCAGCTCCTATAATTCACCCCTCCACTTT.

The chain has TRBV4-1 and TRBJ2-1; 11 nucleotides match TRBD2. The CDR3 sequence is 14 residues long. After removal of 5 bases from V and 9 bases from J, the junction contained 6 bases not matched to a gene. In germline, CDR1 is MGHRA, CDR2 YSYEKL. CDR3 sequence: CASSDSGRALEQFF. The CDR3, as DNA: TGCGCCAGCAGCGATAGCGGGAGGGCCCTTGAGCAGTTCTTC.

V gene TRBV19 combines with J gene TRBJ1-2; 11 positions match TRBD1. This CDR3 contains 15 residues. CDR1 and CDR2 from the germline V gene are LNHDA and SQIVND (reference sequence). The V and J ends lost 6 bases and 5 bases, in that order; junction bases with no gene match: 8. The CDR3 protein is CASRLGTGGSYGYTF. The DNA of the CDR3 is TGTGCCAGTAGGCTTGGGACAGGGGGATCGTATGGCTACACCTTC.

The chain carries TRBV12-5 and TRBJ1-1; no clear D. V lost 3 bases, J lost 2 bases, and 10 bases lay in between. Germline CDR1 reads LGHNT; CDR2 reads FRNRAP. The CDR3 loop spans 14 amino acids. CDR3 protein: CASGFSNTNTEAFF. The CDR3 nucleotides are TGTGCTAGTGGTTTCTCGAACACCAACACTGAAGCTTTCTTT.

The J gene is TRBJ1-5, the V gene TRBV6-5; 7 positions match TRBD1. The germline CDR1 and CDR2 sequences are MNHEY and SVGAGI. With 6 bases clipped from V and 4 bases from J, the junction kept 9 bases outside the gene matches. CDR3 length equals 15 residues. Written as DNA, the CDR3 is TGTGCCAGCAGGCCCCTGGGACAGCTGAATCAGCCCCAGCATTTT. Its protein is CASRPLGQLNQPQHF.

In this sample, this clone turned up a few times. This chain uses TRBV2 with TRBJ2-6; the D is unclear. Germline-derived CDR1 and CDR2 are SNHLY and FYNNEI. CDR3 length: 15 residues. Trimming took off 3 bases at V and 0 bases at J, with 6 bases between the two ends. CDR3 sequence: CASSDWASGANVLTF. The CDR3 DNA reads as TGTGCCAGCAGTGATTGGGCCTCTGGGGCCAACGTCCTGACTTTC.

This sequence joins TRBV6-2 or TRBV6-3 and TRBJ2-5; perhaps TRBD2 as D (7 bases). From germline, CDR1 is MNHEY and CDR2 SVGEGT. V was clipped by 5 bases and J by 1 base, with 17 bases between them. The CDR3 has 16 amino acids. The CDR3 DNA sequence: TGTGCCAGCAGTCGGGCTGCGGCGGGGGCCCAAGAGACCCAGTACTTC. Translating gives CASSRAAAGAQETQYF.

This clone occurred once. This chain links TRBV3-1 (or the pseudogene TRBV3-2) with TRBJ1-5; 8 bases are a match to TRBD1. V lost 6 bases to trimming and J lost 4 bases; unmatched junction nucleotides: 2. This CDR3 has 13 residues. Germline V gene sequence: CDR1 LGHDT, CDR2 YNNKEL (reference sequence). The CDR3 spells CASSRTGNQPQHF. The CDR3, as DNA: TGTGCCAGCAGTCGGACAGGGAATCAGCCCCAGCATTTT.

The chain is built from TRBV14 and TRBJ2-5; D unclear. V was trimmed by 3 bases and J by 3 bases, leaving 8 bases between them. Germline V CDR1 and CDR2: SGHDN, FVKESK. The CDR3 totals 13 residues. The CDR3 coding sequence is TGTGCCAGCAGCCACATAACGAAAGAGACCCAGTACTTC. Amino acids: CASSHITKETQYF.

This chain joins TRBV30 and TRBJ1-1; 8 bases are a match to TRBD1. The germline gives CDR1 GTSNPN, CDR2 SVGIG (reference sequence). V shed 1 base and J 5 bases; nucleotides not matched to a gene: 0. The CDR3 runs 12 residues. The CDR3 is CAWSGTGTEAFF. CDR3 nucleotides: TGTGCCTGGAGTGGGACAGGGACTGAAGCTTTCTTT.

The chain carries TRBV3-1 (or the pseudogene TRBV3-2) and TRBJ1-1; D may be TRBD1 (6 bases). The CDR3 is 18 amino acids. Germline values: CDR1 LGHDT, CDR2 YNNKEL (reference sequence). V was pared by 0 bases and J by 4 bases, with 21 bases between. This chain's CDR3 is CASSQDRLRGRGGTEAFF. CDR3 DNA sequence: TGTGCCAGCAGCCAAGATCGCCTTCGGGGGCGCGGGGGCACTGAAGCTTTCTTT.

This chain uses TRBV11-2 with TRBJ2-7; D remains ambiguous. The CDR3 is made up of 12 amino acids. Deletions cut 5 bases from V and 3 bases from J, with 8 bases between. Germline CDR1 reads SGHAT; CDR2 reads FQNNGV. The chain's CDR3 is CASSRWRYEQYF. CDR3 nucleotides: TGTGCCAGCAGCCGCTGGCGCTACGAGCAGTACTTC.

The chain couples TRBV7-6 to TRBJ2-1; 9 bases match TRBD2. The V segment lost 4 bases and the J segment 3 bases; nucleotides outside the gene matches: 7. CDR1 is SGHVS, CDR2 FNYEAQ, per germline. The CDR3 has 16 amino acids. The CDR3 DNA reads TGTGCCAGCAGCTCGCGACTAGCGGATATCTACAATGAGCAGTTCTTC. Protein product: CASSSRLADIYNEQFF.

With regard to this clone: Compared with germline, one end of the junction differs, possibly owing to a read error. The chain is built from TRBV5-4 and TRBJ2-1, with TRBD2 identical over 13 bases. Germline V lookup: CDR1 SGHNT, CDR2 YYREEE (reference sequence). The CDR3 runs 15 residues. The CDR3 sequence is CASSSATSGGRPFLF. The CDR3 bases are TGTGCCAGCAGCTCCGCGACTAGCGGGGGGCGCCCGTTTCTCTTC. Filled out from reference TRBV5-4 and TRBJ2-1, the complete variable domain reads ETGVTQSPTHLIKTRGQQVTLRCSSQSGHNTVSWYQQALGQGPQFIFQYYREEENGRGNFPPRFSGLQFPNYSSELNVNALELDDSALYLCASSSATSGGRPFLFGPGTRLTVL.

Only one count was recorded for this clone. The V call is TRBV7-6, the J call TRBJ2-6, with D unclear. With 1 base removed from V and 0 bases from J, the gap between germline ends came to 7 bases. The CDR3 sequence is 16 residues long. CDR1 and CDR2 (germline): SGHVS, FNYEAQ. The chain's CDR3 is CASSLGGGSGANVLTF. The CDR3, as DNA: TGTGCCAGCAGCTTAGGAGGCGGCTCTGGGGCCAACGTCCTGACTTTC.

The CDR3 nucleotides are TGCGCCAGCAGTGAGGTCGGGGGAGGGGGGTCTGGTGAGCAGTTCTTC. Residues: CASSEVGGGGSGEQFF. V is TRBV10-2 and J is TRBJ2-1; D may be TRBD2 (7 bases). CDR1 is WSHSY, CDR2 SAAADI, per germline. CDR3 length: 16 amino acids. V was shortened by 2 bases and J by 9 bases, with 20 bases between the two germline ends.

CDR3 sequence (DNA): TGTGCCAGCAGCAATCTAGGGCGGGACCTCAATGAGCAGTTCTTC. Its protein product is CASSNLGRDLNEQFF. The chain has TRBV5-5 and TRBJ2-1; tentatively, D is TRBD2 (6 bases). This CDR3 is built from 15 residues. The germline V gene has CDR1 SGHKS and CDR2 YYEKEE (reference sequence). The V end was cut by 4 bases, the J end by 6 bases, with 17 bases between. Full variable domain (outside the CDR3, taken from reference TRBV5-5 and TRBJ2-1): DAGVTQSPTHLIKTRGQQVTLRCSPISGHKSVSWYQQVLGQGPQFIFQYYEKEERGRGNFPDRFSARQFPNYSSELNVNALLLGDSALYLCASSNLGRDLNEQFFGPGTRLTVL.

The count of this clone is one. This chain connects TRBV4-1 to TRBJ1-2; TRBD1 agrees at 9 bases. CDR3 length: 15 residues. J was trimmed by 4 bases and V by 1 base; bases with no gene match: 4. Germline CDR1 reads MGHRA; CDR2 reads YSYEKL. The CDR3 DNA reads TGCGCCAGCAGCCAAGTACAGGGGGCATCCTATGGCTACACCTTC. This sequence encodes CASSQVQGASYGYTF.

For the CDR3, the DNA is TGTGCCAGCAGAGCCGGGACAGGGGGCAGAGGGCAAGAGACCCAGTACTTC. This encodes CASRAGTGGRGQETQYF. The genes are TRBV2 and TRBJ2-5; 12 nucleotides align to TRBD1. The J segment lost 2 bases and the V segment lost 6 bases, leaving 10 bases of the junction unmatched. Germline V gives CDR1 SNHLY, CDR2 FYNNEI. This CDR3 has 17 amino acids.

The V gene is TRBV5-8, the J gene TRBJ2-5; possibly TRBD2 for D (6 bases). Trimming removed 4 bases from V and 5 bases from J, with 15 bases in between. There are 14 residues in the CDR3. Germline lookup yields CDR1 SGHTS and CDR2 YDEGEE. CDR3 amino acids: CASSDWGVRETQYF. The CDR3 nucleotides read TGTGCCAGCAGCGACTGGGGGGTTCGTGAGACCCAGTACTTC.